These T cell receptor beta chains were read from a single sample in a study of early stage breast cancer tumors. The method was immunoSEQ multiplex PCR; TCRdb's version includes in-frame clones alone and lacks a portion of them. The sample consists of about 3,300 clones, 64% of them appearing once. The specimen was breast tumor tissue. These receptors were taken from a middle-aged person with breast cancer. Both conserved end residues are part of each CDR3. Fields, in order: D gene, V gene, clone size, J gene, CDR3 DNA, CDR3 protein. D genes are given only for firm matches. Only some rows state a clone size, as once, few, many or a class for expanded clones.

-	TRBV15	-	TRBJ1-5	TGTGCCACGTCCCAGGCCAGGCGGGGCAATCAGCCCCAGCATTTT	CATSQARRGNQPQHF
TRBD2	TRBV5-1	few	TRBJ2-2	TGCGCCAGCAGCCCACTAGCGGGAGGGAACACCGGGGAGCTGTTTTTT	CASSPLAGGNTGELFF
-	TRBV9	-	TRBJ2-7	TGTGCCAGCAGCGTAGGTCTAGGGAACTACGAGCAGTACTTC	CASSVGLGNYEQYF
-	TRBV18	-	TRBJ2-3	TGTGCCAGCTCACTGTTAGAGACAGATACGCAGTATTTT	CASSLLETDTQYF
TRBD2	TRBV6-1	-	TRBJ2-1	TGTGCCAGCATGTTGAGCGGGGGAAATGAGCAGTTCTTC	CASMLSGGNEQFF
-	TRBV9	few	TRBJ1-4	TGTGCCAGCAGCCCAGAGTCGTCCGAAAAACTGTTTTTT	CASSPESSEKLFF
TRBD2	TRBV19	-	TRBJ2-1	TGTGCCAGTAGTTGGACTAGCGGGAGTAATATTGAGCAGTTCTTC	CASSWTSGSNIEQFF
-	TRBV28	-	TRBJ2-1	TGTGCCAGCAGTTTATCGCTTGAGCAGTTCTTC	CASSLSLEQFF
-	TRBV28	-	TRBJ2-1	TGTGCCAGCAGCCTGACAGGGACTTACAATGAGCAGTTCTTC	CASSLTGTYNEQFF
-	TRBV11-2	-	TRBJ1-1	TGTGCCAGCAGCTTAGAAAGCGGGCGATACACTGAAGCTTTCTTT	CASSLESGRYTEAFF
-	TRBV5-1	-	TRBJ1-4	TGCGCCAGCAGCTTGGTGGACCCAAGGGATGAAAAACTGTTTTTT	CASSLVDPRDEKLFF
TRBD1	TRBV19	-	TRBJ1-1	TGTGCCAGTAGTAGAGACAGGGGTCGGACTGAAGCTTTCTTT	CASSRDRGRTEAFF
TRBD1	TRBV28	few	TRBJ2-5	TGTGCCAGCAGTTTCCAGAGGACAGGCCGAGAGACCCAGTACTTC	CASSFQRTGRETQYF
-	TRBV28	once	TRBJ2-3	TGTGCCAGCAGTTTTACGGACACAGATACGCAGTATTTT	CASSFTDTDTQYF
-	TRBV18	-	TRBJ2-5	TGTGCCAGCTCACCACCGGGCGAGACCCAGTACTTC	CASSPPGETQYF
-	TRBV19	few	TRBJ1-1	TGTGCCAGTAGTATGCCGACAGAGAACACTGAAGCTTTCTTT	CASSMPTENTEAFF
-	TRBV12-5	-	TRBJ1-1	TGTGCTAGTGGTTGGACCCCACCCGGGGAGGGGTCAACCGAAGCTTTCTTT	CASGWTPPGEGSTEAFF
-	TRBV28	few	TRBJ2-7	TGTGCCAGCAGCCCTAAAAGGACAGTCTCCTACGAGCAGTACTTC	CASSPKRTVSYEQYF
-	TRBV7-9	-	TRBJ2-1	TGTGCCAGCAGCCCCGAGGTGGGCCCCGACAATGAGCAGTTCTTC	CASSPEVGPDNEQFF
-	TRBV11-1	-	TRBJ2-5	TGTGCCAGCAGCTTTGTGGAGACCCAGTACTTC	CASSFVETQYF
-	TRBV5-1	-	TRBJ2-7	TGCGCCAGCAGCTTGGCTATAAACAGGCGCTACGAGCAGTACTTC	CASSLAINRRYEQYF
-	TRBV7-9	-	TRBJ2-7	TGTGCCAGCGTTGGTCGGGGAGTCTACGAGCAGTACTTC	CASVGRGVYEQYF
-	TRBV15	-	TRBJ1-4	TGTGCCACCAGCAGAGTGGGTACGGTGCGCTCTAATGAAAAACTGTTTTTT	CATSRVGTVRSNEKLFF